This TCR beta chain appears in the sequencing data of a study of Graves' ophthalmopathy and Graves' hyperthyroidism (dated by TCRdb to between 2018 and 2020). As for the study more broadly: Peripheral blood was collected before any treatment was given, at the time of initial diagnosis. To explore V-J signatures distinguishing ophthalmopathy from hyperthyroidism, a discovery set of more than 95 patients (more than 40 ophthalmopathy, some 57 stable hyperthyroidism) was enrolled. Following sampling, methimazole starting at 30 mg daily was administered to hyperthyroidism patients, and high-dose intravenous methylprednisolone was administered to ophthalmopathy patients. TCR beta repertoire signatures were used to distinguish Graves' ophthalmopathy from Graves' hyperthyroidism and to predict progression to ophthalmopathy. In total, 135 blood samples were TCR-sequenced: some 40 ophthalmopathy, under 80 hyperthyroidism and some 17 hyperthyroidism-to-ophthalmopathy patients. In five or six hyperthyroidism patients, T-cell repertoires of thyroid tissue and blood were compared. An independent validation cohort was composed of 18 hyperthyroidism patients and more than 15 patients who later progressed from hyperthyroidism to ophthalmopathy. The paper's findings and limits, for the study overall: Among expanded thyroid clonotypes with frequency above 0.001, most also showed up in blood, which suggests that blood repertoires may reflect the thyroid immune response. In validation, the model predicted ophthalmopathy progression with 55% to 71% sensitivity and about 73% specificity; roughly eleven predicted patients were CT-confirmed with GO in a median of about 6.2 months. Ophthalmopathy was separated from stable hyperthyroidism by the 13-signature model with 85% to 90% sensitivity and about 81% specificity in cross-validation and with 80%/75% in the test set. No statistical method was used to set the sample size in advance, and the investigators knew which group each participant was assigned to.

For repertoire sequencing, the TCR beta CDR3 regions were amplified from RNA transcripts. A first-round RT-PCR used HTBI primers with the Qiagen OneStep RT-PCR kit, followed by a second-round multiplex PCR, size selection and purification. Libraries were sequenced paired-end with 100 bp reads on an Illumina HiSeq2000. The paper's processing steps were these. SOAPnuke was used for read processing, and reads with adapters, uncalled bases, a mean Phred below 15, or no exact constant-primer or identifier match were discarded. COPE v1.2.5 was used to merge the high-quality paired reads. Each unique nucleotide sequence was treated as a clonotype, and MiTCR v1.1 was used to align the clonotypes to the IMGT TRB V, D and J references. Only V-J combinations with frequency above 0.0001 were analysed, covering 99.2% of repertoires. A TCR clonal expansion and chaos score per V-J combination was defined as the ratio of F50 clonal expansion to chaos observed in the TCRdist matrix. Welch's t-statistics and random forest were used to reduce features to about a dozen V-J combinations, which were fed into a naive Bayes classifier. Thyroid-blood repertoire similarity was quantified with the Morisita-Horn index. TCRdb reprocessing: public reads trimmed at Q25 with fastp, clones called with MiXCR, in-frame beta chains kept. Entries are consolidated by CDR3 protein sequence, retaining the most common genes and DNA. These V and J calls derive from TCRdb rather than the authors' analysis. Within this sample are about 740,000 distinct CDR3 sequences, with around 40% of them counted one time only. 40% to 45% of the sample belongs to the ten largest clones.

Ophthalmopathy patients were characterized by moderately to severely active disease, a Clinical Activity Score of at least 3, a NOSPECS grade of at least 4, and a disease duration under 3 months. Patients were excluded if they had other autoimmune diseases, uncontrolled infections, pregnancy or lactation. Clinical symptoms, serum thyroxine, TRAb, thyroid ultrasound and orbital computed tomography were used for diagnosis. Ficoll-Paque density gradient centrifugation was used to isolate PBMCs from approximately 10 ml of fresh peripheral blood. Total RNA was extracted with Trizol reagent and quality-checked on an Agilent 2100 Bioanalyzer. Relative to germline, V is missing 3 bases and J is missing 1 base, with 5 bases of the junction outside any gene match. The CDR3 numbers 15 residues from cysteine through phenylalanine. Left in the record is the CDR3 DNA by itself, 45 bases read in frame from the first base. Looking up the germline V gene (reference sequence) yields CDR1 SEHNR and CDR2 FQNEAQ.

In this sample, this clonotype turned up a few times. This receptor's antigen is unknown. No much larger clone exists at a distance of one base, and base qualities are not known. This sequence originates from an adult man with Graves' ophthalmopathy. Specimen: peripheral blood. The chain joins TRBV7-9 to TRBJ1-1; 7 central bases correspond to TRBD1. The nucleotides read TGTGCCAGCAGCTTCATACAGGGGCCGAACACTGAAGCTTTCTTT. Its coded protein is CASSFIQGPNTEAFF.